Shown below are 8 T cell receptor beta chains from a single sample sequenced in a study of blood T cells in healthy people across ages. Sample-barcoded 5' priming and a J-beta primer mix drove a second PCR of roughly 6 to 12 cycles. Each CDR3 protein is one row after TCRdb ran MiXCR on the 5' RACE reads. This table holds about 1.7 million distinct CDR3 sequences, under 30% found once. The sequencing sample was made of blood. Receptors originate from a woman aged 25 to 45 in good health.

This clonotype was counted many times. The V and J genes are TRBV9 and TRBJ2-7; D perhaps matches TRBD2 (6 bases). The CDR3 extends over 14 amino acids. Germline V gene lookup returns CDR1 SGDLS and CDR2 YYNGEE. V was clipped by 0 bases and J by 4 bases, with 11 bases between them. This chain's CDR3 is CASSVAGSMYEQYF. CDR3 nucleotide sequence: TGTGCCAGCAGCGTAGCCGGGAGTATGTACGAGCAGTACTTC.

This clonotype was counted a few times. The gene calls are TRBV20-1 and TRBJ2-2, with TRBD2 identical over 7 bases. The V gene's germline CDR1 is DFQATT and CDR2 SNEGSKA (reference sequence). CDR3 length: 16 amino acids. The J segment lost 1 base and the V segment lost 0 bases, leaving 5 bases of the junction unmatched. The CDR3 loop is CSARDLVAGNTGELFF. The CDR3 DNA sequence: TGCAGTGCTAGAGATCTGGTAGCGGGGAACACCGGGGAGCTGTTTTTT.

This chain links TRBV20-1 with TRBJ2-5; 7 bases align to TRBD2. The CDR3 runs 13 residues. J gave up 5 bases and V 1 base, and 4 bases lay outside the gene matches. Germline V gene lookup returns CDR1 DFQATT and CDR2 SNEGSKA (reference sequence). The CDR3 sequence is CSARGGGDETQYF. As DNA, the CDR3 is TGCAGTGCTAGAGGGGGAGGGGACGAGACCCAGTACTTC.

This chain joins TRBV28 and TRBJ1-3, with D unresolved. V was shortened by 7 bases and J by 2 bases, with 18 bases between the two germline ends. Germline CDR1 reads MDHEN; CDR2 reads SYDVKM. This CDR3 spans 16 amino acids. In DNA form, the CDR3 reads TGTGCCAGCAACCCCCCCCTGGGTTCGCCTGGAAACACCATATATTTT. The encoded protein is CASNPPLGSPGNTIYF.

The chain combines TRBV7-9 with TRBJ2-3; maybe TRBD2 (5 bases). V was pared by 5 bases and J by 4 bases, with 13 bases between. The CDR3 totals 14 residues. Germline CDR1 SEHNR, CDR2 FQNEAQ (reference sequence). The CDR3 region has the DNA TGTGCCAGCAGCCCCGACTATGGGGCAGATACGCAGTATTTT. Its protein is CASSPDYGADTQYF.

This chain connects TRBV20-1 to TRBJ1-1; D remains ambiguous. This CDR3 comprises 14 residues. V lost 0 bases and J 0 bases, leaving 8 bases between the germline ends. CDR1 and CDR2 (germline): DFQATT, SNEGSKA (reference sequence). In DNA, the CDR3 is TGCAGTGCTAGAGAGACAATACTGAACACTGAAGCTTTCTTT. Translating it yields CSARETILNTEAFF.

This clonotype has at least ten counts. V gene TRBV12-3 or TRBV12-4 combines with J gene TRBJ2-5; D is uncertain. V lost 5 bases to trimming and J lost 0 bases, with 10 bases between them. The CDR3 spans 14 residues. The CDR3 DNA reads TGTGCCAGCAGTGGTACAGTGTACCAAGAGACCCAGTACTTC. Amino acid sequence: CASSGTVYQETQYF.

CDR3 protein: CSAPLSGRHEQYF. DNA for the CDR3: TGCAGTGCTCCGCTTAGCGGGAGGCATGAGCAGTACTTC. This chain joins TRBV20-1 and TRBJ2-7; TRBD2 matches 10 bases. The CDR3 is 13 amino acids. V was clipped by 5 bases and J by 7 bases; unmatched bases: 8. Germline CDR1 and CDR2: DFQATT and SNEGSKA (reference sequence).